The 27 T cell receptor beta chains in this list originate from one sample, sequenced in a study of blood T cells in healthy people across ages. Then a second PCR, running roughly 7 to 11 cycles, was carried out with a sample-barcoded 5' primer and a J-beta primer mix. TCRdb reprocessed the 5' RACE reads via MiXCR and lists one record per CDR3 protein. The sample consists of 550,000 to 700,000 distinct CDR3 sequences, about 25% of them appearing once. Sequenced input: blood. The origin of the receptors is a woman aged 70-85 years in good health.

This clonotype was observed a handful of times. V gene TRBV6-6 combines with J gene TRBJ2-1; D is perhaps TRBD2 (6 bases). The J call may be faulty, since TRBJ2-5 better matches the DNA end. Germline V gene lookup returns CDR1 MNHNY and CDR2 SVGAGI (reference sequence). CDR3 length: 14 amino acids. The CDR3 region has the DNA TGTGCCAGCTCTCGCGGGGCGGTTTTGGAGACCCAGTACTTC. This encodes CASSRGAVLETQYF.

This rearrangement joins TRBV4-3 to TRBJ2-2; TRBD2 might be the D (5 bases). V lost 1 base to trimming and J lost 15 bases, with 18 bases between them. This CDR3 spans 14 amino acids. CDR1 is LGHNA and CDR2 is YSLEER in the germline V gene. This CDR3 reads CASSQGTLSGKVFF. The DNA for the CDR3 is TGCGCCAGCAGCCAAGGGACCTTATCGGGGAAGGTGTTTTTT.

J is TRBJ2-7 and V is TRBV25-1; perhaps TRBD1 as D (6 bases). V lost 6 bases and J lost 0, with 21 bases in between. CDR3 length: 17 amino acids. CDR1 MGHDK and CDR2 SYGVNS come from the germline V gene. The CDR3 loop reads CASSQPLGNRVSYEQYF. As DNA, the CDR3 is TGTGCCAGCAGCCAACCCTTGGGCAACAGGGTCTCCTACGAGCAGTACTTC.

The chain is built from TRBV28 and TRBJ1-2, with 10 positions matching TRBD1. CDR3 size: 14 residues. Per germline, CDR1 MDHEN and CDR2 SYDVKM. V was clipped by 8 bases and J by 3 bases; unmatched bases: 6. This CDR3 is CASETGGADYGYTF. DNA for the CDR3: TGTGCCAGCGAGACAGGGGGCGCGGACTATGGCTACACCTTC.

This clonotype appeared a few times. The V and J genes are TRBV12-3 or TRBV12-4 and TRBJ2-5; no clear D gene. There are 13 residues in the CDR3. V was trimmed by 3 bases and J by 6 bases, leaving 11 bases between them. CDR3 loop: CASSFVESKTQYF. In DNA, the CDR3 is TGTGCCAGCAGTTTTGTCGAGTCGAAGACCCAGTACTTC.

V gene TRBV7-9 combines with J gene TRBJ2-5, with a weak D call TRBD1 (5 bases). The CDR3 runs 16 residues. Germline loops: CDR1 SEHNR, CDR2 FQNEAQ (reference sequence). The V and J ends lost 3 bases and 2 bases respectively, with 16 bases between them. The CDR3 region has the DNA TGTGCCAGCAGCTTTAGGGCAGGGCGGTGGCAAGAGACCCAGTACTTC. This encodes CASSFRAGRWQETQYF.

This clonotype was seen at least ten times. The rearrangement joins TRBV4-2 to TRBJ2-7; D not resolved. From germline, CDR1 is LGHNA and CDR2 YNFKEQ. Trimming took off 3 bases at V and 2 bases at J, with 14 bases between the two ends. This CDR3 region has 15 residues. The CDR3 bases are TGTGCCAGCAGCCAGGGAACGGGCCCTACCTACGAGCAGTACTTC. Amino acid sequence: CASSQGTGPTYEQYF.

This clonotype turned up a few times. The rearrangement joins TRBV29-1 to TRBJ1-1, with 8 bases lining up with TRBD1. The CDR3 sequence is 11 residues long. Trimming cost V 8 bases and J 3 bases; bases outside gene matches: 2. CDR1 is SQVTM, CDR2 ANQGSEA, per germline. CDR3 in DNA: TGCAGCACAGGGGGGTACACTGAAGCTTTCTTT. It specifies CSTGGYTEAFF.

The V gene is TRBV2, the J gene TRBJ1-1; 10 bases fit TRBD1. The CDR3 has 14 residues. The J segment lost 1 base and the V segment lost 6 bases, leaving 2 bases of the junction unmatched. Per the germline V gene, CDR1 is SNHLY and CDR2 is FYNNEI. The CDR3 protein is CASRWTGGNTEAFF. The CDR3 DNA is TGTGCCAGCAGGTGGACAGGGGGGAACACTGAAGCTTTCTTT. The full variable domain, completed using reference TRBV2 and TRBJ1-1, is EPEVTQTPSHQVTQMGQEVILRCVPISNHLYFYWYRQILGQKVEFLVSFYNNEISEKSEIFDDQFSVERPDGSNFTLKIRSTKLEDSAMYFCASRWTGGNTEAFFGQGTRLTVV.

The J gene is TRBJ1-2, the V gene TRBV5-1, with unresolved D. CDR3 size: 13 residues. V lost 0 bases, J lost 5 bases, and 8 bases lay in between. Germline V gene data show CDR1 as SGHRS and CDR2 as YFSETQ. CDR3 residues: CASSLADGYGYTF. CDR3 nucleotide sequence: TGCGCCAGCAGCTTGGCTGACGGTTATGGCTACACCTTC.

This clonotype has a handful of counts. V and J are TRBV7-9 and TRBJ2-7; D remains unclear. V dropped 5 bases and J dropped 6 bases, with 11 bases sitting between them. This CDR3 comprises 12 residues. Per germline, CDR1 SEHNR and CDR2 FQNEAQ (reference sequence). The CDR3: CASSNARSEQYF. The CDR3 DNA reads TGTGCCAGCAGCAATGCTAGATCCGAGCAGTACTTC.

The genes are TRBV6-1 and TRBJ1-5; TRBD1 is a possible D gene (5 bases). Germline assignment: CDR1 MNHNS and CDR2 SASEGT. V gave up 8 bases and J gave up 5 bases, with 16 bases separating them. The CDR3 runs 14 residues. The CDR3 spells CASGYGGADQPQHF. In DNA form, the CDR3 reads TGTGCCAGCGGATACGGAGGGGCAGATCAGCCCCAGCATTTT.

Comment on this clonotype: Germline and junction disagree at one end, which may indicate a read error. The gene calls are TRBV24-1 and TRBJ2-5, with 11 bases that match TRBD2. CDR1 is KGHDR and CDR2 is SFDVKD in the germline V gene. The CDR3 consists of 15 residues. This CDR3 reads CAASELAGGQETQYF. CDR3 nucleotides: TGTGCCGCCAGTGAGCTAGCGGGGGGCCAGGAGACCCAGTACTTC.

The gene calls are TRBV9 and TRBJ2-5, with 9 bases matching TRBD2. From germline, CDR1 is SGDLS and CDR2 YYNGEE. The J segment lost 2 bases and the V segment lost 0 bases, leaving 5 bases of the junction unmatched. The CDR3 is 16 residues long. The CDR3 DNA reads TGTGCCAGCAGCGTAGGGCTAGCGGGGCGACAAGAGACCCAGTACTTC. Translated: CASSVGLAGRQETQYF.

The table lists this clonotype with a few counts. The V call is TRBV5-1, the J call TRBJ2-4; possible D gene TRBD1, 5 bases. The CDR3 loop spans 13 amino acids. Trimming removed 0 bases from V and 8 bases from J, with 9 bases in between. Germline V gene lookup returns CDR1 SGHRS and CDR2 YFSETQ. Written as DNA, the CDR3 is TGCGCCAGCAGCTTGGTTGTCAGGGACATTCAGTACTTC. Its translation is CASSLVVRDIQYF.

J is TRBJ1-1 and V is TRBV5-1; possibly TRBD1 for D (6 bases). CDR1 is SGHRS, CDR2 YFSETQ, per germline. Trimming removed 6 bases from V and 4 bases from J, with 16 bases in between. The CDR3 contains 14 residues. The CDR3 protein is CASTLQGQATEAFF. CDR3 sequence (DNA): TGCGCCAGCACCCTCCAGGGGCAGGCCACTGAAGCTTTCTTT.

The V and J genes are TRBV20-1 and TRBJ2-5, with a tentative D call TRBD2 (7 bases). The CDR3 covers 15 residues. V lost 5 bases and J 4 bases, leaving 20 bases between the germline ends. The germline CDR1 and CDR2 sequences are DFQATT and SNEGSKA (reference sequence). The CDR3: CSAGPRGGYRETQYF. CDR3 nucleotide sequence: TGCAGTGCTGGCCCGAGGGGGGGATATCGAGAGACCCAGTACTTC.

The gene calls are TRBV5-1 and TRBJ1-1, with D possibly TRBD1 on 5 matching bases. This CDR3 region has 14 residues. V was cut by 3 bases and J by 4 bases, with 13 bases left in between. Germline-derived CDR1 and CDR2 are SGHRS and YFSETQ. The CDR3 reads CASSYKGMSTEAFF. In DNA, the CDR3 is TGCGCCAGCAGCTATAAGGGGATGAGCACTGAAGCTTTCTTT.

The J gene is TRBJ2-1, the V gene TRBV9; weak D call: TRBD1 (7 bases). The CDR3 has 15 residues. Germline-derived CDR1 and CDR2 are SGDLS and YYNGEE. V was shortened by 0 bases and J by 2 bases, with 9 bases between the two germline ends. This chain's CDR3 is CASSVGRGPYNEQFF. For the CDR3, the DNA is TGTGCCAGCAGCGTAGGGAGGGGGCCCTACAATGAGCAGTTCTTC.

A few counts support this clonotype. The chain couples TRBV2 to TRBJ2-7; 15 positions agree with TRBD2. The CDR3 spans 16 residues. CDR1 and CDR2 (germline): SNHLY, FYNNEI. V dropped 5 bases and J dropped 9; count of bases not matched to a gene: 11. The CDR3 DNA is TGTGCCAGCAGTCCCGGGACTAGCGGGGGGATGGCGGTGCAGTACTTC. Translating it yields CASSPGTSGGMAVQYF.

This clonotype was counted only a few times. The chain is built from TRBV7-3 and TRBJ2-1, with D perhaps TRBD1 or TRBD2 (7 bases each). CDR3 size: 16 residues. Germline-derived CDR1 and CDR2 are SGHTA and FQGTGA. Trimming pared 5 bases from V and 5 bases from J, leaving 19 bases between. The CDR3 loop is CASSHAGGVANNEQFF. The CDR3 nucleotides are TGTGCCAGCAGCCACGCAGGGGGGGTTGCGAACAATGAGCAGTTCTTC.

This clonotype was seen a few times. The CDR3 does not close with the conserved phenylalanine or tryptophan, likely indicating a read error. V and J are TRBV27 and TRBJ1-6, with TRBD1 identical over 8 bases. Unmatched junction bases numbered 14, after V lost 4 bases and J lost 0 bases. The CDR3 length is 20 residues. In germline, CDR1 is MNHEY, CDR2 SMNVEV (reference sequence). CDR3 amino acids: CASSSNPSRGPSSYNSPLHL. In nucleotides, the CDR3 is TGTGCCAGCAGTTCCAACCCGTCCAGGGGGCCGAGCTCCTATAATTCACCCCTCCACCTT.

The chain combines TRBV12-3 or TRBV12-4 with TRBJ2-5; 9 bases are shared with TRBD1. The CDR3 is made up of 15 amino acids. J was trimmed by 4 bases and V by 3 bases; bases with no gene match: 6. The CDR3 is CASSFRTGEGETQYF. As DNA, the CDR3 is TGTGCCAGCAGTTTCCGGACAGGGGAGGGAGAGACCCAGTACTTC.

The chain couples TRBV15 to TRBJ2-1, with 8 nucleotides matching TRBD1. With 6 bases clipped from V and 9 bases from J, the junction kept 7 bases outside the gene matches. This CDR3 comprises 13 residues. CDR1 and CDR2 (germline): LNHNV, YYDKDF (reference sequence). CDR3: CATRTGGSVEQFF. The CDR3 DNA is TGTGCCACCAGAACAGGGGGTTCCGTTGAGCAGTTCTTC. Supplemented by reference TRBV15 and TRBJ2-1, the full variable domain reads DAMVIQNPRYQVTQFGKPVTLSCSQTLNHNVMYWYQQKSSQAPKLLFHYYDKDFNNEADTPDNFQSRRPNTSFCFLDIRSPGLGDTAMYLCATRTGGSVEQFFGPGTRLTVL.

This clonotype showed up just a few times. This chain connects TRBV4-3 to TRBJ2-1; 7 bases are a match to TRBD2. Germline CDR1 and CDR2: LGHNA and YSLEER. The CDR3 runs 16 residues. Unmatched junction bases numbered 6, after V lost 4 bases and J lost 0 bases. CDR3 coding DNA: TGCGCCAGCAGCCTTCAAGGCGGGAGCTCCTACAATGAGCAGTTCTTC. Translating gives CASSLQGGSSYNEQFF.

The chain couples TRBV20-1 to TRBJ2-1, with D possibly matching TRBD2 (5 bases). The CDR3 spans 12 residues. The germline V gene has CDR1 DFQATT and CDR2 SNEGSKA (reference sequence). The V gene lost 5 bases and the J gene lost 4 bases, with 9 bases spanning the gap. The CDR3 protein is CSAGSGYNEQFF. DNA of the CDR3: TGCAGTGCTGGGAGTGGGTACAATGAGCAGTTCTTC.

This clonotype was observed a few times. V gene TRBV5-1 combines with J gene TRBJ1-1; D possibly corresponds to TRBD1 (5 bases). Trimming stripped 5 bases from V and 7 bases from J, with 12 bases between. This CDR3 is 12 amino acids long. CDR1 is SGHRS and CDR2 is YFSETQ in the germline V gene. CDR3 amino acids: CASRLEGDEAFF. CDR3 nucleotides: TGCGCCAGCAGGCTTGAAGGGGATGAAGCTTTCTTT. The full variable domain, in which reference TRBV5-1 and TRBJ1-1 provide the parts outside the CDR3, is KAGVTQTPRYLIKTRGQQVTLSCSPISGHRSVSWYQQTPGQGLQFLFEYFSETQRNKGNFPGRFSGRQFSNSRSEMNVSTLELGDSALYLCASRLEGDEAFFGQGTRLTVV.